The 16 T cell receptor beta chains reported below all come from one sample, sequenced in a study of cytomegalovirus exposure and HLA in healthy donors. Primers: 60 Vbeta forward and 13 Jbeta reverse. Some clones are missing from TCRdb's copy, which holds only in-frame ones; the method was immunoSEQ multiplex PCR. The sample yields around 180,000 clones, nearly 80% seen once. The specimen sequenced was PBMCs. The origin of the receptors is a woman aged 25 to 39 in good health and CMV-seropositive.

The chain combines TRBV29-1 with TRBJ1-1; 7 bases fit TRBD1. The CDR3 is 13 amino acids. With V trimmed by 8 bases and J by 1 base, 7 bases remained unmatched. The germline V gene has CDR1 SQVTM and CDR2 ANQGSEA. CDR3: CSTRTGWNTEAFF. As DNA, the CDR3 is TGCAGCACCCGGACAGGTTGGAACACTGAAGCTTTCTTT.

This sequence joins TRBV7-2 and TRBJ2-5, with D possibly TRBD1 on 6 matching bases. The better agreement between TRBJ2-7 and the DNA end casts doubt on the J call. Germline V gene lookup returns CDR1 SGHTA and CDR2 FQGNSA. The CDR3 contains 12 residues. The CDR3 DNA is TGTGCCAGCAGCGCCACAGGGTACGAGCAGTACTTC. This encodes CASSATGYEQYF.

The chain uses TRBV5-1 and TRBJ2-3; 7 bases match TRBD1. This CDR3 has 16 amino acids. V trimming: 5 bases; J trimming: 2 bases; junction bases outside the gene matches: 11. In germline, CDR1 is SGHRS, CDR2 YFSETQ. In DNA, the CDR3 is TGCGCCAGCAGACGGACAGGAATGTTAAACACAGATACGCAGTATTTT. As protein: CASRRTGMLNTDTQYF.

The chain links TRBV5-4 to TRBJ2-3, with TRBD1 matching over 8 bases. Trimming took 5 bases from V and 3 from J; bases not matched to a gene: 8. Germline CDR1 and CDR2: SGHNT and YYREEE (reference sequence). The CDR3 is made up of 15 amino acids. CDR3 DNA sequence: TGTGCCAGCAGTGGACAGGGAAGGGAAACAGATACGCAGTATTTT. Amino acid sequence: CASSGQGRETDTQYF.

The chain combines TRBV18 with TRBJ2-5, with no clear D. V shed 4 bases and J shed 3 bases, with 12 bases lying between them. CDR3 length: 14 amino acids. The germline V gene encodes CDR1 KGHSH and CDR2 LQKENI. This CDR3 is CASSRSSPEETQYF. The CDR3 DNA reads TGTGCCAGCTCACGAAGTAGCCCGGAAGAGACCCAGTACTTC. Supplemented by reference TRBV18 and TRBJ2-5, the full variable domain reads NAGVMQNPRHLVRRRGQEARLRCSPMKGHSHVYWYRQLPEEGLKFMVYLQKENIIDESGMPKERFSAEFPKEGPSILRIQQVVRGDSAAYFCASSRSSPEETQYFGPGTRLLVL.

V and J are TRBV7-9 and TRBJ2-5; D is possibly TRBD2 (7 bases). The CDR3 consists of 17 residues. V was trimmed by 5 bases and J by 1 base, leaving 20 bases between them. Germline lookup yields CDR1 SEHNR and CDR2 FQNEAQ (reference sequence). The DNA of the CDR3 is TGTGCCAGCAGCCGCCCCTCGGGGGGCTTCAGCCAAGAGACCCAGTACTTC. Protein sequence: CASSRPSGGFSQETQYF.

The V gene is TRBV14, the J gene TRBJ2-7, with a weak D call TRBD2 (5 bases). Germline V gene lookup returns CDR1 SGHDN and CDR2 FVKESK. The CDR3 contains 13 residues. Trimming removed 5 bases from V and 6 bases from J, with 14 bases in between. DNA of the CDR3: TGTGCCAGCAGCACCTATCTAGGGAGCGAGCAGTACTTC. Protein sequence: CASSTYLGSEQYF.

This sequence joins TRBV11-2 and TRBJ1-1; D unclear. Between the trimmed V and J ends, which lost 3 bases and 2 bases, there was a span of 13 bases. CDR3 length equals 15 residues. In germline, CDR1 is SGHAT, CDR2 FQNNGV. CDR3 bases: TGTGCCAGCAGCTTGACACCGGTGGGTAACACTGAAGCTTTCTTT. Residues: CASSLTPVGNTEAFF.

The J gene is TRBJ2-7, the V gene TRBV6-1; 9 positions match TRBD1. The V gene end was trimmed by 4 bases and the J gene end by 5 bases; junction bases not matched to a gene: 3. This CDR3 comprises 13 residues. Germline V gives CDR1 MNHNS, CDR2 SASEGT. The CDR3 DNA sequence: TGTGCCAGCAGTGTGGACAGGGGCCACGAGCAGTACTTC. Translation gives CASSVDRGHEQYF.

This clone was seen a handful of times. One junction end does not reproduce the germline sequence, and a read error may be involved. V is TRBV7-7 and J is TRBJ2-1; 13 bases agree with TRBD2. This CDR3 spans 15 amino acids. The germline V gene encodes CDR1 SSHAT and CDR2 FNYEAQ (reference sequence). Here the CDR3 reads CASSLGLAGFNEQFF. The DNA of the CDR3 is TGTGCTAGCAGCTTGGGACTAGCGGGATTTAATGAGCAGTTCTTC.

This chain connects TRBV29-1 to TRBJ1-4; 7 positions match TRBD1. The CDR3 contains 13 residues. V shed 7 bases and J 2 bases; nucleotides not matched to a gene: 4. Germline V CDR1 and CDR2: SQVTM, ANQGSEA. The CDR3 sequence is CSAGGQTNEKLFF. The CDR3 coding sequence is TGCAGCGCCGGGGGACAGACTAATGAAAAACTGTTTTTT.

This chain links TRBV5-1 with TRBJ1-6, with D possibly TRBD1 on 6 matching bases. There are 16 residues in the CDR3. Trimming took 4 bases from V and 5 from J, leaving 16 bases between them. Germline V gives CDR1 SGHRS, CDR2 YFSETQ. The CDR3 is CASSARGARDNSPLHF. In DNA form, the CDR3 reads TGCGCCAGCAGCGCTCGGGGGGCACGGGATAATTCACCCCTCCACTTT.

The CDR3 loop reads CASSLGQGGGQPQHF. In nucleotides, the CDR3 is TGTGCCAGCTCACTTGGACAGGGGGGAGGTCAGCCCCAGCATTTT. The V call is TRBV18, the J call TRBJ1-5; 10 nucleotides agree with TRBD1. Unmatched junction bases numbered 6, after V lost 4 bases and J lost 6 bases. This CDR3 is built from 15 residues. CDR1 and CDR2 (germline): KGHSH, LQKENI.

The chain recombines TRBV28 with TRBJ2-5; D may be TRBD2 (5 bases). V lost 2 bases and J lost 3, with 16 bases in between. The CDR3 length is 16 residues. Germline lookup yields CDR1 MDHEN and CDR2 SYDVKM. The CDR3 region has the DNA TGTGCCAGCAGTTTAGTTTCTCGGGGAACCGAAGAGACCCAGTACTTC. Translating gives CASSLVSRGTEETQYF.

V and J are TRBV4-1 and TRBJ2-7; TRBD1 matches at 8 bases. Losses at the gene ends were 6 bases for V and 5 bases for J; bases not matched to a gene: 9. Germline loops: CDR1 MGHRA, CDR2 YSYEKL. This CDR3 is 14 amino acids long. This chain's CDR3 is CASSPLQGADEQYF. The CDR3 region has the DNA TGCGCCAGCAGTCCACTCCAGGGGGCAGACGAGCAGTACTTC.

The chain links TRBV27 to TRBJ1-1; TRBD1 might be the D (6 bases). CDR1 is MNHEY and CDR2 is SMNVEV in the germline V gene (reference sequence). The CDR3 extends over 13 amino acids. Trimming stripped 5 bases from V and 6 bases from J, with 13 bases between. This chain's CDR3 is CASSQQGKAEAFF. Here the CDR3 DNA reads TGTGCCAGCAGTCAACAGGGTAAGGCTGAAGCTTTCTTT.